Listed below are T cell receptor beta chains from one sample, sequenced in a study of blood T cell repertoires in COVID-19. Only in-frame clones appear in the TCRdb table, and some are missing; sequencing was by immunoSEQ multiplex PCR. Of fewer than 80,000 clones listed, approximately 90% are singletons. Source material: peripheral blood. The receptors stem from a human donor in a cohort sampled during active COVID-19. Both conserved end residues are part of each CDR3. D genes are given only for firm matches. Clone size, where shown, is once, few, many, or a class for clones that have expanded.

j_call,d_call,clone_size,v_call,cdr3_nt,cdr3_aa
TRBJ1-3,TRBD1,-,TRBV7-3,TGTGCCAGCAGCCTAGACAGGGGGCCTGGAAACACCATATATTTT,CASSLDRGPGNTIYF
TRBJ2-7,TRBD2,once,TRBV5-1,TGCGCCAGCAGCTCCGGACTAGCGGGTCGCGAGCAGTACTTC,CASSSGLAGREQYF
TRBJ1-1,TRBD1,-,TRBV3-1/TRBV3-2,TGTGCCAGCAGCCATGGACAGGGGGATAGAGATTGCACTGAAGCTTTCTTT,CASSHGQGDRDCTEAFF
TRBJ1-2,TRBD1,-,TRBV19,TGTGCCAGTAGCATTAGCCCTCCGGGGACAGGTCCTTATGGCTACACCTTC,CASSISPPGTGPYGYTF
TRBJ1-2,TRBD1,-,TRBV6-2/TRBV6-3,TGTGCCAGCAGTTATTCCGGACAGGGTTCGTATGGCTACACCTTC,CASSYSGQGSYGYTF
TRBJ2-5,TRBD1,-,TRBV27,TGTGCCAGCAGTTTAACAGGGGCAAGTAGGGAGACCCAGTACTTC,CASSLTGASRETQYF
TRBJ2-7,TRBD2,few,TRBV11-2,TGTGCCAGCAGCTTACAGGCTAGCGGGGTCGTCGAGCAGTACTTC,CASSLQASGVVEQYF
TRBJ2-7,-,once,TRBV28,TGTGCCAGCAGTTTATATCTCGGGGGCTCCTACGAGCAGTACTTC,CASSLYLGGSYEQYF
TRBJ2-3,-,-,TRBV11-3,TGTGCCAGCAGCTCAGGGGCTAGCACAGATACGCAGTATTTT,CASSSGASTDTQYF
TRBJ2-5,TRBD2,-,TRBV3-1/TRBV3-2,TGTGCCAGCAGCCAAGTACTAGCGGGAGAGACCCAGTACTTC,CASSQVLAGETQYF
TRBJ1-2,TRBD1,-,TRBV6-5,TGTGCCAGCAGCTATGACAGGGCAAACTATGGCTACACCTTC,CASSYDRANYGYTF
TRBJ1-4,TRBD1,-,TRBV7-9,TGTGCCAGCAGCCTACGCCGGGACAGGGGCTTGGGGAATGAAAAACTGTTTTTT,CASSLRRDRGLGNEKLFF
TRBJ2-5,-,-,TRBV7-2,TGTGCCAGCAGCTCGACAGGACCACAGGAGACCCAGTACTTC,CASSSTGPQETQYF
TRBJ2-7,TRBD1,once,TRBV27,TGTGCCAGCAGTGACAGGGTGGGCTACGAGCAGTACTTC,CASSDRVGYEQYF
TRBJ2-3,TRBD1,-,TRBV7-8,TGTGCCAGCAGGAGGGACAGGGGCACAGATACGCAGTATTTT,CASRRDRGTDTQYF
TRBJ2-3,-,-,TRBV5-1,TGCGCCAGCAGCTTGGCTCGGGTGGGCGGGGGCGGCGATACGCAGTATTTT,CASSLARVGGGGDTQYF
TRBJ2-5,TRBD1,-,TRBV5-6,TGTGCCAGCAGCTTCGGACAGGAACAAGAGACCCAGTACTTC,CASSFGQEQETQYF
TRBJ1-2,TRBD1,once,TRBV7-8,TGTGCCAGCAGCCGACAGGGACTTGGAGGCTACACCTTC,CASSRQGLGGYTF
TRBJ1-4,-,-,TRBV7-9,TGTGCCAGCAGCTACGGACAGACAATACTGTTTTTT,CASSYGQTILFF
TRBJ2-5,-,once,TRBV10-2,TGCGCCAGCAGTTTGCACCGTGGACTCGCGTCGGAGACCCAGTACTTC,CASSLHRGLASETQYF
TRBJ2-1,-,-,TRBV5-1,TGCGCCAGCAGTGGAGTAGACGGGACCTACAATGAGCAGTTCTTC,CASSGVDGTYNEQFF
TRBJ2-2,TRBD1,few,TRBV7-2,TGTGCCAGCAGCTTCCGGGACAGAAACACCGGGGAGCTGTTTTTT,CASSFRDRNTGELFF
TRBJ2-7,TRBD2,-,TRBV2,TGTGCCAGCAGTGGGACTAGCCCCGAGCAGTACTTC,CASSGTSPEQYF
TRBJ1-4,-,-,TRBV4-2,TGTGCCAGCAGCCAACAATCCATGCGGGAAGAAAAACTGTTTTTT,CASSQQSMREEKLFF
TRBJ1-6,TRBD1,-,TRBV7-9,TGTGCCAGCAGCTTAGGACAGGGGTCGGATAATTCACCCCTCCACTTT,CASSLGQGSDNSPLHF
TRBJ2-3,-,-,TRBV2,TGTGCCAGCAAGGTGGGAGCTTTAGCAGATACGCAGTATTTT,CASKVGALADTQYF
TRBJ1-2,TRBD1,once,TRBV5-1,TGCGCCAGCAGCTGGACAGGGGACCCTACTCAGGGTGTGGAGCGGGGCTACACCTTC,CASSWTGDPTQGVERGYTF
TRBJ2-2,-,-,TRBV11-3,TGTGCCAGCAGCCTGGAGGGGGCGAGCGGGGAGCTGTTTTTT,CASSLEGASGELFF
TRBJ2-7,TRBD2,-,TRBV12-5,TGTGCTAGTGGTTTAGCAACACGTAGCGGGATCTACGAGCAGTACTTC,CASGLATRSGIYEQYF
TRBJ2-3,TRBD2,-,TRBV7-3,TGTGCCAGCAGTCGGACTAGGGGCACAGATACGCAGTATTTT,CASSRTRGTDTQYF
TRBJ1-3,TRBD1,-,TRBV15,TGTGCCACCAGCGCTCGACAGGGTGGAAACACCATATATTTT,CATSARQGGNTIYF
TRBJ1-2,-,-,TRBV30,TGTGCCTGGACGGGGGACCGGGGCTACACCTTC,CAWTGDRGYTF
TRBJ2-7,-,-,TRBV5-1,TGCGCCAGCAGCTTGGCCGTAGCGTCTGGGGAGCAGTACTTC,CASSLAVASGEQYF
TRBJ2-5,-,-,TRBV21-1,TGTGCCAGCAGCTCCCGTTACAGGGGTTTAGGGCACCAAGAGACCCAGTACTTC,CASSSRYRGLGHQETQYF
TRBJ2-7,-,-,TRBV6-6,TGTGCCAGCAGTTACTTGGGGAGTATCGGCGAGCAGTACTTC,CASSYLGSIGEQYF
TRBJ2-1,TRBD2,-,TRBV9,TGTGCCAGCAGCGTAGCAGGACTAGATTCGGCTCAAGGTCATGAGCAGTTCTTC,CASSVAGLDSAQGHEQFF
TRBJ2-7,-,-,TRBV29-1,TGCAGCGCCTCCTGGGAGACCTGGGCTAGCTCCTACGAGCAGTACTTC,CSASWETWASSYEQYF
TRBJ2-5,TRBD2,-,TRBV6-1,TGTGCCAGCAGTGAAGCAGCGGGAGAGGGGACCCAGTACTTC,CASSEAAGEGTQYF
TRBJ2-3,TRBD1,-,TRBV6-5,TGTGCCAGCAGACGGAATCCGGGACAGGGCTCCCAGTATTTT,CASRRNPGQGSQYF
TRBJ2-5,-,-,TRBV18,TGTGCCAGCTCACCACAGGCTAGCGGTCCACAGGGGACCCAGTACTTC,CASSPQASGPQGTQYF
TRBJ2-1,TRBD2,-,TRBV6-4,TGTGCCAGCAGCCTCTCGCGGGGGGATCAGCAGTTCTTC,CASSLSRGDQQFF
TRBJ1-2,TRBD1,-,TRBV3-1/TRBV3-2,TGTGCCAGCAGCCAAGGTGGGACAGTCGGTGGCTACACCTTC,CASSQGGTVGGYTF
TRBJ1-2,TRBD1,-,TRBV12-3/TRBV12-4,TGTGCCAGCAGTTCCGGGACAGTGGGAGGCTACACCTTC,CASSSGTVGGYTF
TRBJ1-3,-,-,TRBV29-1,TGCAGCGTTGCGGAGGGAGCAGGAAACACCATATATTTT,CSVAEGAGNTIYF
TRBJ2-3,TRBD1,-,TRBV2,TGTGCCAGCAGCCAACCGGGACAGGGTAGCACAGATACGCAGTATTTT,CASSQPGQGSTDTQYF
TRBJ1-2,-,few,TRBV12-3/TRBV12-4,TGTGCCAGCATTGACAGCAACTATGGCTACACCTTC,CASIDSNYGYTF
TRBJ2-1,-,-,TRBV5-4,TGTGCCAGCAGCTTGTGGCCGAATGAGCAGTTCTTC,CASSLWPNEQFF
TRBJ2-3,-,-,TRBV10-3,TGTGCCATCCCCTTGGGGGCGGGGGCCCTGAGAGATACGCAGTATTTT,CAIPLGAGALRDTQYF
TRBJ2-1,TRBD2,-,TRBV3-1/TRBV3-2,TGTGCCAGCAGCCAAGATCTAGGGCGGGGGTCGTTTCGTGATGAGCAGTTCTTC,CASSQDLGRGSFRDEQFF